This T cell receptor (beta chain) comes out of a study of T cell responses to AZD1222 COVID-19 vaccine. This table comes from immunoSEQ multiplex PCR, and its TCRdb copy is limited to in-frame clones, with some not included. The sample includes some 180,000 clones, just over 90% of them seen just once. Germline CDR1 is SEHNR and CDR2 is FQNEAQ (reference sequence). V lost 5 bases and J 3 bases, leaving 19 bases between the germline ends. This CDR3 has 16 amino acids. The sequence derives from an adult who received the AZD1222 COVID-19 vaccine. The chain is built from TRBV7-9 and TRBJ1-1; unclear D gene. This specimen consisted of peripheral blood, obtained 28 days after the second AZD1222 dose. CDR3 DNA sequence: TGTGCCAGCAGCCCTGGCCTAGGAATCCCCTACACTGAAGCTTTCTTT. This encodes CASSPGLGIPYTEAFF. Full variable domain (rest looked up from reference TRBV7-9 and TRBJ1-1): DTGVSQNPRHKITKRGQNVTFRCDPISEHNRLYWYRQTLGQGPEFLTYFQNEAQLEKSRLLSDRFSAERPKGSFSTLEIQRTEQGDSAMYLCASSPGLGIPYTEAFFGQGTRLTVV.